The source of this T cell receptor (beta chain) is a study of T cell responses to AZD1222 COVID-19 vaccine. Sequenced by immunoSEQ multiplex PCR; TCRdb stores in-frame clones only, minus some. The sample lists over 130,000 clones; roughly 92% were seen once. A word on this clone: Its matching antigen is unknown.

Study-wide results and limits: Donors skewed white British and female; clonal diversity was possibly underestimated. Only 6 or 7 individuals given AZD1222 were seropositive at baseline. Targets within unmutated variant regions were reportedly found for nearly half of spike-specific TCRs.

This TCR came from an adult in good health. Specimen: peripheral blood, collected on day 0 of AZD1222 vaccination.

The CDR3 DNA reads as TGTGCCAGCAGTCCCCCGGTAGGTGGCTACACCTTC. Translation: CASSPPVGGYTF. The genes are TRBV25-1 and TRBJ1-2; D uncertain. V was trimmed by 5 bases and J by 7 bases, leaving 11 bases between them. CDR3 size: 12 residues. Germline V gene sequence: CDR1 MGHDK, CDR2 SYGVNS.